This section outlines one T cell receptor (beta chain) sequence together with its context. Other DNA sequences in the same sample also yield this CDR3. This entry is derived from a study of follicular helper T cells after annual influenza vaccination. Germline V gene data show CDR1 as SGHNT and CDR2 as YYREEE (reference sequence). Deletions cut 2 bases from V and 2 bases from J, with 8 bases between. There are 15 residues in the CDR3. Data came from immunoSEQ multiplex PCR; TCRdb stores just in-frame clones and leaves some out. There are about 10,000 clones in the sample; roughly 80% occur only once, and approximately 0.9% lies in the top ten.

The source material was CXCR5- memory CD4+ T cells sorted from blood, sampled 6 weeks after influenza vaccination. The V gene is TRBV5-4, the J gene TRBJ2-6; D possibly corresponds to TRBD1 (6 bases). The receptor was isolated from an adult who received the influenza vaccine. The CDR3 sequence is CASSFWGPGANVLTF. CDR3 in DNA: TGTGCCAGCAGCTTTTGGGGGCCTGGGGCCAACGTCCTGACTTTC.